The text below deals with one T cell receptor beta chain. Per the germline V gene, CDR1 is LGHNA and CDR2 is YSLEER. The length of the CDR3 is 16 residues. The junction had 5 bases not matched to a gene; V was cut back by 5 bases and J by 3 bases. The data stem from a study of blood T cell repertoires in COVID-19. In the study overall: Material from acute and convalescent COVID-19 was sourced from the United States, Italy and Spain. Sample material is recorded as cDNA or gDNA derived from T cells, B-cell-depleted T cells, or PBMCs.

The repertoire was sequenced with immunoSEQ multiplex PCR; TCRdb's copy has only in-frame clones and lacks some. The sample has roughly 110,000 clones, 76% seen once. Seattle patient enrollment occurred during active infection, with longitudinal follow-up thereafter. The clonotype originates from an elderly man with COVID-19, enrolled during active disease. Sequencing used peripheral blood. This chain joins TRBV4-3 and TRBJ2-2, with 11 nucleotides matching TRBD2. In nucleotides, the CDR3 is TGCGCCAGCAGCGTACTAGCGGGAGACGACACCGGGGAGCTGTTTTTT. Translated, it gives CASSVLAGDDTGELFF.